This T cell receptor (beta chain) was recorded in a study of cytomegalovirus exposure and HLA in healthy donors (dated by TCRdb to about 2017). In terms of the full investigation: In an earlier analysis of some 550 of the donors, 276 Gb of sequence data and just under 120 million unique TCR beta sequences from about 179 million T cells were reported. Roughly 300 gigabases of sequencing data and around 80 million unique TCR sequences made up an early release that covered 500 to 650 HLA-typed donors. Among the approximately 400 genotyped donors, approximately 81% belonged to the genetic ancestry cluster associated with self-reported Caucasian donors. The study was designed to test whether signatures of past pathogen exposure could be identified by cataloging public T cell receptors. Using immunosequencing, the study profiled T cell repertoires from 500 to 800 subjects and related those repertoires to cytomegalovirus serostatus. Along with the roughly 700-subject first cohort, a separate validation cohort of over 90 different subjects was used. High-throughput TCR immunosequencing, statistical association of individual TCRs with disease status, and machine learning were combined to predict cytomegalovirus infection status. A later analysis re-analyzed previously published TCR beta repertoires from 550 to 700 donors and added high-resolution HLA genotyping to study TCR occurrence patterns. Rather than drawing on any new phenotypic data, the later analysis identified candidate immune exposures from TCR beta sequences and the way those sequences occurred across donors. An earlier analysis of 587 of the donors used high-throughput TCR beta sequencing to judge whether each TCR beta V gene segment behaved as functional or pseudogenic. Alongside the repertoire data, information on donor age, sex, ethnicity and CMV serostatus was compiled. Genome-wide SNP genotypes for about 55% of the 666 donors were used in a later genetic analysis, which treated that subset as a discovery cohort. Every discovery cohort repertoire had been produced on one sequencing platform. HLA typing included class I and class II loci at four-digit resolution. Typing coverage varied by locus: about 629-640 donors for A, B, C, DRB1 and DQB1; roughly 500 for DQA1; some 610 for DPA1; approximately 450 for DPB1. Because of strong linkage in the cohort, roughly five DR-DQ haplotypes were treated as single units for association and clustering. Among roughly 400 genotyped donors of the cohort, an average of roughly 230,000 unique TCR beta nucleotide sequences was sequenced per donor, of which about 18% were non-productive. General conclusions and limits of the study: Some IMGT-functional V segments, including TRBV6-2 and TRBV6-3, could not be distinguished by the 87-base-pair reads and were therefore excluded. A later analysis found that HLA-associated TCR beta chains were more clonally expanded and had lower generation probabilities than equally common non-associated chains. Correlated functional status among segregating V segments might reflect linkage disequilibrium, but an unknown experimental factor could not be ruled out. The sequencing pipeline was judged likely to have produced a cluster of highly shared sequence variants as a technical artifact. Specific HLA alleles were associated with 15,000 to 20,000 TCR beta sequences at a false discovery rate of 0.05 in a later analysis. The authors suggested that the approach could potentially be generalized to other disease states and immunological phenotypes. In a later analysis, the rate of TCR association differed among HLA loci, with DRB1 alleles having the most associated TCRs and HLA-C alleles having the fewest. According to a later analysis, parvovirus B19, influenza, CMV and Epstein-Barr virus appeared linked to several top co-occurrence clusters. A later genetic analysis associated a missense DCLRE1C variant with V-gene and J-gene trimming of TCR beta chains, and an independent cohort replicated the association. Most TCR sequences were observed very rarely across donors, whereas some public TCRs were present in many individuals. In vitro tests confirmed that a few of the cytomegalovirus-associated TCR beta chains recognize cytomegalovirus antigens. CMV serostatus was the only immune exposure information available for the cohort. Because counts were too low, about 18 rarely observed V segments, including chromosome 9 orphons, were left out of the earlier analysis of approximately 500 of the donors. Broadly in line with IMGT annotations, most TCR beta V segments showed up in productive rearrangements about 90% or about 30% of the time in an earlier analysis of several hundred of the donors. According to a later analysis, most CMV-associated TCR beta chains appeared to be HLA-restricted, and the HLA associations seemed to be driven largely by CMV exposure. A total of fewer than 200 TCR beta chains were listed by the study as associated with cytomegalovirus. In this cohort, only TCR beta chains were sequenced, and detectable features were limited by the absence of alpha or paired-chain data. Presence/absence analyses assumed roughly uniform sequencing depth across donors, an assumption that may not hold. A further reported finding was that TCR beta sequences accurately predicted the HLA-A and HLA-B alleles for most subjects in the first cohort. A later genetic analysis reported fewer N-insertions in productive TCRs among donors in an Asian-associated ancestry cluster than the roughly 690-donor mean. Because HLA typing was unavailable for some donors at each locus, only the typed subset was used in association tests. When HLA alleles, especially DR and DQ, strongly co-occurred, attributing TCR associations to individual alleles was difficult. The classifier was reported to diagnose cytomegalovirus status with high specificity and sensitivity in both the original and validation cohorts.

The CDR3 goes from the cysteine to the phenylalanine over 15 residues. Of all the DNA, just the CDR3 is kept, 45 bases in frame from base 1. The germline ends are 10 bases apart after V is trimmed by 0 bases and J by 2 bases. The germline V gene gives CDR1 as MNHEY and CDR2 as SVGAGI. Library prep was done by the immunoSEQ multiplex PCR assay. For the multiplex PCR, a mixture combining 60 forward primers for TCR Vbeta segments and 13 reverse primers for TCR Jbeta segments was used. A multiplex PCR assay on genomic DNA amplified the CDR3 region of rearranged TCR beta genes. On the Illumina HiSeq System, the amplified TCR beta libraries were sequenced as 87-base-pair reads. Processing in the source paper ran as follows. A later analysis tallied roughly 76 million unique TCR beta chains across the 666 repertoires, and approximately 11 million of those chains were shared by two or more donors. Raw reads were error-corrected and collapsed into unique sequences with a nearest-neighbor algorithm that merged closely related sequences to remove PCR and sequencing errors. CDR3 sequences were aligned to IMGT reference sequences to assign V, D and J gene segments. Each retained sequence needed at least a six-nucleotide match to both a V gene segment and a J gene segment. Rearrangements were called productive when the CDR3 lacked stop codons and stayed in frame with V and J; all others were non-productive. CDR3 was defined by IMGT convention, running from the second conserved V-encoded cysteine to the conserved J-encoded phenylalanine. Sequences without an unambiguous match to a single V gene segment were excluded from the earlier analysis of a few hundred of the donors. In an earlier analysis of 587 of the donors, V segments were called functional above 56.7% productive rearrangements and were called segregating when the between-donor standard deviation exceeded 5%. To diagnose cytomegalovirus status from the catalog of TCR beta chain sequences, a statistical classification framework was built. A later analysis assigned V and J genes by comparing TCR nucleotide sequences with IMGT/GENE-DB human TR gene sequences. The TCRdist pipeline was used in a later analysis to assign CDR3 sequences and most-parsimonious VDJ recombination scenarios. A later analysis defined each TCR beta chain by its CDR3 amino acid sequence plus V-gene family, and excluded reads lacking a unique V-gene family. A later analysis removed nearly 600 highly shared, low-generation-probability nucleotide sequences to deal with suspected cross-contamination and a sequencing artifact. In a later analysis, a clonal expansion index for each public chain was calculated from normalized within-repertoire ranks of inferred template counts. Generation probabilities in a later analysis came from a VDJ recombination model fitted to out-of-frame rearrangements, and those results were checked against IGoR. In a later analysis, TCR-TCR, TCR-HLA and TCR-CMV co-occurrence was scored with hypergeometric tests, and a repertoire-size bias correction was applied to TCR pairs. False discovery rates were estimated in a later analysis by permuting HLA or CMV assignments 20 times. A later analysis grouped co-occurring TCRs with DBSCAN, adding TCRdist sequence similarity when clustering within HLA-allele-positive subsets. Co-occurrence clustering excluded repertoires with fewer than 30,000 or more than 120,000 public chains, plus five with anomalous nucleotide sharing. TCRdb obtained this table from immuneACCESS and retained in-frame rearrangements with V and J assigned. These tables miss some clones; where compared with another copy, unresolved V genes account for less than half of the shortfall, and the remainder is unexplained. D and trimming were read from the DNA, whereas the V and J calls and clone size are those reported in that table. This sample lists approximately 190,000 clones; approximately 80% were detected once. The ten largest clones take up around 2.8% of the sample.

The cohort consisted of hundreds of healthy bone marrow donors. At the time of sampling, all cohort members were nominally healthy, though unrecorded immune exposures were likely present. The donor tested CMV seropositive, placing the donor among the roughly 300 seropositive members of the cohort. Every donor gave a peripheral blood sample, and the peripheral blood mononuclear cells from that sample were used for TCR beta sequencing. Genomic DNA was extracted from the blood cell samples with the Qiagen DNeasy Blood Extraction Kit. To note about this clone: Its cognate antigen has yet to be identified. No base qualities exist here, and no much larger clone lies one base off it.

Recombination connected TRBV6-5 to TRBJ1-1; the D gene is perhaps TRBD1, from 6 matching bases. Sample: PBMCs. This clonotype originated in a woman in her forties or fifties in good health and CMV-seropositive. The CDR3 protein is CASSYSKGVNTEAFF. The bases are TGTGCCAGCAGTTACTCGAAGGGGGTTAACACTGAAGCTTTCTTT.